Shown below are 27 T cell receptor beta chains from a single sample sequenced in a study of cytomegalovirus exposure and HLA in healthy donors. The PCR employed 60 Vbeta primers together with 13 Jbeta primers. Clones were read by immunoSEQ multiplex PCR, and TCRdb kept only the in-frame ones, dropping some. This sample carries more than 95,000 clones, approximately 12% of them seen once, and the ten largest clones take around 15%. Sequencing input: PBMCs. The receptors originated from a middle-aged man in good health and CMV-seropositive.

The J gene is TRBJ2-2, the V gene TRBV19, with 7 bases identical to TRBD2. CDR1 and CDR2 from the germline V gene are LNHDA and SQIVND (reference sequence). The CDR3 has 17 residues. After removal of 0 bases from V and 6 bases from J, the junction contained 10 bases not matched to a gene. CDR3 nucleotide sequence: TGTGCCAGTAGTATAGATCTGGGCGGGAGATCCCCCGGGGAGCTGTTTTTT. It specifies CASSIDLGGRSPGELFF. The full variable domain, with the rest looked up from reference TRBV19 and TRBJ2-2, is DGGITQSPKYLFRKEGQNVTLSCEQNLNHDAMYWYRQDPGQGLRLIYYSQIVNDFQKGDIAEGYSVSREKKESFPLTVTSAQKNPTAFYLCASSIDLGGRSPGELFFGEGSRLTVL.

The sample holds a few counts of this clone. This chain uses TRBV10-1 with TRBJ2-3; tentative D call: TRBD2 (6 bases). V was pared by 4 bases and J by 4 bases, with 15 bases between. This CDR3 contains 15 residues. CDR1 is WNHNN and CDR2 is SYGVQD in the germline V gene (reference sequence). CDR3 DNA sequence: TGCGCCAGCAGTGGCACCGGGAGAGGGGCAGATACGCAGTATTTT. Translated, it gives CASSGTGRGADTQYF.

The chain recombines TRBV28 with TRBJ2-1; D gene ambiguous. CDR1 MDHEN and CDR2 SYDVKM come from the germline V gene. There are 16 residues in the CDR3. V lost 5 bases and J 0 bases, leaving 14 bases between the germline ends. CDR3 nucleotides: TGTGCCAGCAGTACCCGTTGGGCCCCCTCCTACAATGAGCAGTTCTTC. This translates into CASSTRWAPSYNEQFF. The full variable domain, with the rest looked up from reference TRBV28 and TRBJ2-1, is DVKVTQSSRYLVKRTGEKVFLECVQDMDHENMFWYRQDPGLGLRLIYFSYDVKMKEKGDIPEGYSVSREKKERFSLILESASTNQTSMYLCASSTRWAPSYNEQFFGPGTRLTVL.

The J gene is TRBJ2-2, the V gene TRBV10-1; maybe TRBD2 (6 bases). Germline V gene lookup returns CDR1 WNHNN and CDR2 SYGVQD (reference sequence). Trimming shortened V by 6 bases and J by 4 bases, and 9 bases separated the two germline ends. This CDR3 has 13 amino acids. CDR3 sequence reads: CASSGGATGELFF. As DNA, the CDR3 is TGCGCCAGCAGCGGCGGGGCCACCGGGGAGCTGTTTTTT.

This clone has just a few counts. This chain uses TRBV18 with TRBJ2-7; D unclear. The germline V gene encodes CDR1 KGHSH and CDR2 LQKENI. This CDR3 is 15 amino acids long. Trimming stripped 3 bases from V and 2 bases from J, with 14 bases between. The CDR3: CASSPPTLTTYEQYF. CDR3 bases: TGTGCCAGCTCACCTCCGACTCTCACCACCTACGAGCAGTACTTC. Full variable domain (missing parts from reference TRBV18 and TRBJ2-7): NAGVMQNPRHLVRRRGQEARLRCSPMKGHSHVYWYRQLPEEGLKFMVYLQKENIIDESGMPKERFSAEFPKEGPSILRIQQVVRGDSAAYFCASSPPTLTTYEQYFGPGTRLTVT.

The chain has TRBV29-1 and TRBJ2-7; TRBD2 aligns across 12 bases. Germline CDR1 reads SQVTM; CDR2 reads ANQGSEA. The CDR3 has 13 amino acids. V dropped 6 bases and J dropped 6; count of bases not matched to a gene: 6. The CDR3: CSVGTSGLLEQYF. As DNA, the CDR3 is TGCAGCGTCGGGACTAGCGGGCTACTCGAGCAGTACTTC.

This clone has only a few counts. One end of the junction is discordant with germline, which a read error may explain. The rearrangement links TRBV11-1 to TRBJ2-3; D is unresolved. The CDR3 is 13 residues long. CDR1 is SGHAT, CDR2 FQDESV, per germline (reference sequence). CDR3 in amino acids: CASSLDSTDAQYF. In nucleotides, the CDR3 is TGTGCCAGCAGCTTAGATAGTACAGATGCGCAGTATTTT.

The chain is built from TRBV5-1 and TRBJ1-1; D is possibly TRBD1 (6 bases). V was trimmed by 0 bases and J by 3 bases, leaving 12 bases between them. Germline loops: CDR1 SGHRS, CDR2 YFSETQ. CDR3 length: 15 residues. In nucleotides, the CDR3 is TGCGCCAGCAGCTTGGGGAACAGGGTCGACACTGAAGCTTTCTTT. Protein: CASSLGNRVDTEAFF.

The J gene is TRBJ1-3, the V gene TRBV4-1; D gene unclear. The germline gives CDR1 MGHRA, CDR2 YSYEKL. CDR3 size: 16 residues. V gave up 2 bases and J gave up 1 base, with 12 bases separating them. The CDR3 spells CASSQWARLSGNTIYF. As DNA, the CDR3 is TGCGCCAGCAGCCAATGGGCACGGCTTTCTGGAAACACCATATATTTT.

A few counts support this clone. The gene calls are TRBV9 and TRBJ1-1, with a tentative D call TRBD1 (5 bases). Trimming left V 2 bases short and J 0 bases short, with 8 bases between. This CDR3 comprises 14 residues. The V gene's germline CDR1 is SGDLS and CDR2 YYNGEE. The DNA of the CDR3 is TGTGCCAGCAGCGTTTCGGACATGAACACTGAAGCTTTCTTT. Amino acids: CASSVSDMNTEAFF.

DNA for the CDR3: TGTGCCAGCAGTTCTATACTAGCGGGAGGTCGGGGGGAGCAGTACTTC. Its translation is CASSSILAGGRGEQYF. The rearrangement links TRBV7-9 to TRBJ2-7, with 12 bases aligning to TRBD2. The CDR3 has 16 residues. Germline V gene data show CDR1 as SEHNR and CDR2 as FQNEAQ (reference sequence). V was pared by 6 bases and J by 7 bases, with 13 bases of the junction left unmatched.

This clone was observed a handful of times. CDR3 sequence (DNA): TGTGCCAGCAGCCAAGCAATAACAAGCACAGATACGCAGTATTTT. This gives the protein CASSQAITSTDTQYF. This chain connects TRBV14 to TRBJ2-3; unclear D gene. Germline assignment: CDR1 SGHDN and CDR2 FVKESK. The CDR3 consists of 15 residues. Trimming left V 1 base short and J 0 bases short, with 8 bases between.

The gene calls are TRBV9 and TRBJ1-5, with TRBD1 matching over 7 bases. Germline CDR1 SGDLS, CDR2 YYNGEE. V was pared by 0 bases and J by 6 bases, with 9 bases of the junction left unmatched. This CDR3 is 16 amino acids long. The CDR3 coding sequence is TGTGCCAGCAGCGTAGGAGACAGGGTATCGGGTCAGCCCCAGCATTTT. This sequence encodes CASSVGDRVSGQPQHF.

This clone was picked up a small number of times. The chain links TRBV19 to TRBJ1-1; D remains ambiguous. V dropped 2 bases and J dropped 5 bases, with 6 bases sitting between them. The CDR3 runs 12 residues. The germline V gene has CDR1 LNHDA and CDR2 SQIVND (reference sequence). This chain's CDR3 is CASSISVTEAFF. The CDR3 DNA reads as TGTGCCAGTAGTATATCAGTTACTGAAGCTTTCTTT. The variable domain in full, with the rest retrieved from reference TRBV19 and TRBJ1-1, is DGGITQSPKYLFRKEGQNVTLSCEQNLNHDAMYWYRQDPGQGLRLIYYSQIVNDFQKGDIAEGYSVSREKKESFPLTVTSAQKNPTAFYLCASSISVTEAFFGQGTRLTVV.

The chain joins TRBV27 to TRBJ2-7; 7 nucleotides align to TRBD1. V lost 2 bases to trimming and J lost 7 bases; unmatched junction nucleotides: 11. Germline V gene data show CDR1 as MNHEY and CDR2 as SMNVEV (reference sequence). The CDR3 is 15 amino acids. CDR3 protein: CASSLEGQARREQYF. The DNA for the CDR3 is TGTGCCAGCAGTTTAGAAGGACAGGCCCGAAGGGAGCAGTACTTC.

V gene TRBV27 combines with J gene TRBJ1-2, with D perhaps TRBD1 (6 bases). Trimming pared 6 bases from V and 2 bases from J, leaving 10 bases between. Germline V lookup: CDR1 MNHEY, CDR2 SMNVEV (reference sequence). CDR3 length: 13 amino acids. The CDR3 region is CASSRTGNYGYTF. The CDR3 coding sequence is TGTGCCAGCAGCCGTACAGGGAACTATGGCTACACCTTC.

The chain uses TRBV19 and TRBJ2-6, with D tentatively TRBD1 (5 bases). Germline V gene sequence: CDR1 LNHDA, CDR2 SQIVND (reference sequence). V lost 0 bases and J 0 bases, leaving 6 bases between the germline ends. The CDR3 runs 16 residues. Here the CDR3 reads CASSIDQGSGANVLTF. In nucleotides, the CDR3 is TGTGCCAGTAGTATAGATCAGGGCTCTGGGGCCAACGTCCTGACTTTC.

The V and J genes are TRBV5-4 and TRBJ2-3; D call uncertain. V was trimmed by 4 bases and J by 5 bases, leaving 5 bases between them. The CDR3 has 11 residues. Per the germline V gene, CDR1 is SGHNT and CDR2 is YYREEE (reference sequence). The CDR3 loop is CASSLGDTQYF. CDR3 bases: TGTGCCAGCAGCCTCGGAGATACGCAGTATTTT.

The rearrangement uses TRBV5-1 and TRBJ2-7, with TRBD2 matching over 8 bases. This CDR3 spans 15 amino acids. The germline CDR1 and CDR2 sequences are SGHRS and YFSETQ. Trimming removed 0 bases from V and 5 bases from J; junction bases left unmatched: 7. DNA of the CDR3: TGCGCCAGCAGCTTGGGGGGACTAGAAATCGACGAGCAGTACTTC. Translation: CASSLGGLEIDEQYF.

This clone has more than one count but fewer than ten. This sequence joins TRBV6-6 and TRBJ2-5, with 8 bases matching TRBD1. The CDR3 spans 13 residues. Germline CDR1 reads MNHNY; CDR2 reads SVGAGI (reference sequence). Trimming at V came to 7 bases and at J to 5 bases, leaving 6 bases not matched to a gene. The CDR3 region has the DNA TGTGCCAGCACCAAGGACAGGGTGGAGACCCAGTACTTC. Translated, it gives CASTKDRVETQYF.

The chain is built from TRBV9 and TRBJ2-2; tentative D call: TRBD2 (5 bases). V was clipped by 3 bases and J by 4 bases, with 13 bases between them. The CDR3 extends over 15 amino acids. The germline CDR1 and CDR2 sequences are SGDLS and YYNGEE. The CDR3 DNA reads TGTGCCAGCAGCGCCCCCCTGGGAGCCACCGGGGAGCTGTTTTTT. It is translated as CASSAPLGATGELFF.

This clone appeared a few times. The V call is TRBV7-9, the J call TRBJ2-7; TRBD2 matches at 13 bases. Germline V lookup: CDR1 SEHNR, CDR2 FQNEAQ (reference sequence). The trim removed 5 bases at V and 6 bases at J, leaving 7 bases unmatched. The CDR3 is 15 amino acids. The CDR3 coding sequence is TGTGCCAGCAGCACTAGCGGGAGGGGAACGGGCGAGCAGTACTTC. Amino acids: CASSTSGRGTGEQYF.

This clone was observed a few times. The rearrangement uses TRBV10-3 and TRBJ2-3, with TRBD1 matching 7 bases. The CDR3 spans 11 residues. V gave up 7 bases and J gave up 8 bases; unmatched junction bases: 3. Per germline, CDR1 ENHRY and CDR2 SYGVKD. CDR3 nucleotides: TGTGCCATCATGTACAGGGGTACGCAGTATTTT. Translation gives CAIMYRGTQYF.

This clone was observed a few times. The rearrangement links TRBV11-2 to TRBJ2-7, with 9 nucleotides matching TRBD2. CDR1 and CDR2 from the germline V gene are SGHAT and FQNNGV. Germline trimming cut 5 bases from V and 6 bases from J; bases unmatched to any gene: 5. The CDR3 consists of 13 residues. In nucleotides, the CDR3 is TGTGCCAGCAGCGTGGGACTAGCTCTCGAGCAGTACTTC. It is translated as CASSVGLALEQYF.

This clone was counted only a few times. The CDR3 coding sequence is TGTGCCAGCAGTCTCAGGGGGCCCACTGAAGCTTTCTTT. Amino acids: CASSLRGPTEAFF. J is TRBJ1-1 and V is TRBV27; TRBD1 aligns across 8 bases. The CDR3 contains 13 residues. Germline loops: CDR1 MNHEY, CDR2 SMNVEV (reference sequence). Trimming at V came to 5 bases and at J to 4 bases, leaving 3 bases not matched to a gene.

CDR3 loop: CASSPGMNNEQFF. The CDR3 DNA reads as TGCGCCAGCAGCCCAGGGATGAACAATGAGCAGTTCTTC. The chain recombines TRBV5-1 with TRBJ2-1, with D perhaps TRBD1 (5 bases). The CDR3 spans 13 residues. Trimming cost V 4 bases and J 5 bases, with 10 bases left between them. Germline CDR1 reads SGHRS; CDR2 reads YFSETQ.

This chain links TRBV5-4 with TRBJ2-3; D is unclear. V was shortened by 4 bases and J by 6 bases, with 12 bases between the two germline ends. The CDR3 loop spans 13 amino acids. From germline, CDR1 is SGHNT and CDR2 YYREEE (reference sequence). As DNA, the CDR3 is TGTGCCAGCAGCCCCCAGTTTCAGGATACGCAGTATTTT. It translates to CASSPQFQDTQYF.